This TCR beta chain is from a study of T cell repertoires in cytomegalovirus infection. Each CDR3 protein gets one entry after TCRdb re-called the reads with MiXCR. The sample contains approximately 700,000 distinct CDR3 sequences, about 40% of which appear only once. Findings and caveats of the study: Within the response measured ex vivo, HLA-C-restricted CMV-specific TCR beta clonotypes were dominant.

This clonotype was counted a few times. Its antigen is not known. Trimming left V 0 bases short and J 7 bases short, with 16 bases between. Germline-derived CDR1 and CDR2 are LNHNV and YYDKDF (reference sequence). The CDR3 extends over 16 amino acids. The chain joins TRBV15 to TRBJ1-5, with TRBD1 as a possible D gene (5 bases). Sequencing input: PBMCs. The clonotype comes from a human donor in good health (CMV status not recorded). Some clones in this sample may be carry-over from other donors' samples. The CDR3 nucleotides are TGTGCCACCAGCAGAGATCCAAAGGCATGGGGGCAGCCCCAGCATTTT. Encoded protein: CATSRDPKAWGQPQHF.